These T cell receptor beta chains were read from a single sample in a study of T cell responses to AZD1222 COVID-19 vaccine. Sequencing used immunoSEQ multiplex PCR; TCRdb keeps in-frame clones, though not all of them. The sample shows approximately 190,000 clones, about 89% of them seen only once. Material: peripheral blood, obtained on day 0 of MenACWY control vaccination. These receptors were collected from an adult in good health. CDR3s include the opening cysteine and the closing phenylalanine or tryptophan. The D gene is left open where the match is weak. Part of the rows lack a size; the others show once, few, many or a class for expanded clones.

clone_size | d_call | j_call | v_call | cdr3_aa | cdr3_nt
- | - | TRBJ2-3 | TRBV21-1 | CASSKIAGGDRADTQYF | TGTGCCAGCAGCAAAATAGCGGGAGGCGATCGGGCAGATACGCAGTATTTT
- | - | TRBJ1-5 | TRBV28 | CASSFITGENNQPQHF | TGTGCCAGCAGTTTTATAACAGGCGAGAACAATCAGCCCCAGCATTTT
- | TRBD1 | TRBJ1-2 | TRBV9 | CASSPGQGGNYGYTF | TGTGCCAGCAGCCCGGGACAGGGAGGTAACTATGGCTACACCTTC
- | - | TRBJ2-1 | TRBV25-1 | CASSPSNEQFF | TGTGCCAGCAGTCCCAGCAATGAGCAGTTCTTC
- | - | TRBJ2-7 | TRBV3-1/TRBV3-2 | CASSQDVQSYEQYF | TGTGCCAGCAGCCAAGATGTCCAGTCCTACGAGCAGTACTTC
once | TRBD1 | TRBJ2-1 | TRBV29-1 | CSGDDRGIHNEQFF | TGCAGCGGGGACGACAGGGGAATCCACAATGAGCAGTTCTTC
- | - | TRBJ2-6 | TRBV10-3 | CAISEYRSGAGANVLTF | TGTGCCATCAGTGAGTATAGGTCAGGGGCCGGGGCCAACGTCCTGACTTTC
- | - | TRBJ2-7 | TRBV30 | CAWSPSGATYEQYF | TGTGCCTGGAGTCCTTCCGGGGCCACCTACGAGCAGTACTTC
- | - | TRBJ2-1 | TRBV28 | CASSFPTIFYNEQFF | TGTGCCAGCAGTTTTCCGACTATCTTTTACAATGAGCAGTTCTTC
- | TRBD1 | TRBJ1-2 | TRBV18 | CASSPSGTENYGYTF | TGTGCCAGCTCACCCTCCGGGACAGAAAACTATGGCTACACCTTC